Reported below is one TCR beta chain. In this sample, this clonotype turned up once. Its binding antigen is unknown. No base-level quality is on record; no much larger clone is a single base apart. On its own, one read is weak support. Peripheral blood CD8+ and CD4+ T cells from healthy donors, Susac syndrome patients and multiple sclerosis patients were profiled using high-throughput TCR beta sequencing. Treatment-naive patients with stable or active relapsing-remitting disease fulfilling revised McDonald criteria were used as multiple sclerosis controls. Bulk CD8+ and CD4+ T cells were purified by magnetic negative isolation, while CD8+ TEMRA cells were enriched using FACS. Blood was collected in EDTA tubes and processed within 24 hours, with PBMCs isolated through density gradient centrifugation. PBMCs intended for TCR sequencing were cryopreserved in liquid nitrogen and were subsequently thawed in a 37 degrees C water bath. The sorted or isolated CD4+, CD8+ and CD8+ TEMRA cells reached a purity of at least 90%.

The data were obtained in a study of CD8 T cells in Susac syndrome (dated by TCRdb to the late 2010s). Background on the whole study: Whether CD8+ T cell activation and differentiation in Susac syndrome was antigen driven was tested using repertoire sequencing. The clonality of the CD8+ T cell repertoire was compared across approximately 12 healthy donors, about 14 Susac syndrome patients and 15 multiple sclerosis patients.

RNA was extracted using the RNeasy kit, and roughly 0.5 to 1 ug of the RNA was reverse transcribed with random hexamers. TCR beta CDR3 regions were amplified with the immunoSEQ multiplex PCR assay covering 54 Vbeta and 13 Jbeta segments. To correct PCR amplification bias, a synthetic template baseline was used for both primer optimization and computational correction. The authors' analysis ran thus. Reads were annotated to V, D and J genes according to IMGT and were analyzed with immunoSEQ Analyzer, with only productive sequences retained. Clonality was computed as one minus Shannon entropy normalized by log2 of the number of productive unique sequences. For each patient and control, public and private clones were evaluated within the 100 most prevalent clones. A clone was defined as Susac-specific if it was absent from the healthy and MS cohorts, from roughly 980 published viral clones and from other ImmuneACCESS disease sequences. TCRdb ran its own pipeline on the public reads, namely fastp trimming at Q25 and MiXCR clone calling, and kept in-frame beta chains. Rows are unified per CDR3 protein, each entry keeping the most common DNA and genes. None of the V and J calls come from the authors' own analysis; TCRdb made them. The sample includes about 150,000 distinct CDR3 sequences, with about 94% observed a single time. The ten most abundant clones make up about 0.21% of the sample.

The CDR3 measures 16 amino acids from cysteine to phenylalanine. Just CDR3 DNA is preserved here, 48 bases in frame from base 1. The CDR1 and CDR2 encoded by the germline V gene (reference sequence) are DFQATT and SNEGSKA. Trimmed from V: 0 bases; trimmed from J: 0 bases; junction bases lacking a gene match: 3. Study-level results and caveats: The number of individuals in the TCR sequencing and HLA analysis was acknowledged as relatively small.

The sequence derives from a human donor with multiple sclerosis. The receptor chain draws on TRBV20-1 and TRBJ1-4; 8 bases in the middle match TRBD1. Material: CD8+ T cells from PBMCs. In nucleotide form, the sequence is TGCAGTGCTAGAGATTCAGGGGGCGCAACTAATGAAAAACTGTTTTTT. Translated, this gives CSARDSGGATNEKLFF.